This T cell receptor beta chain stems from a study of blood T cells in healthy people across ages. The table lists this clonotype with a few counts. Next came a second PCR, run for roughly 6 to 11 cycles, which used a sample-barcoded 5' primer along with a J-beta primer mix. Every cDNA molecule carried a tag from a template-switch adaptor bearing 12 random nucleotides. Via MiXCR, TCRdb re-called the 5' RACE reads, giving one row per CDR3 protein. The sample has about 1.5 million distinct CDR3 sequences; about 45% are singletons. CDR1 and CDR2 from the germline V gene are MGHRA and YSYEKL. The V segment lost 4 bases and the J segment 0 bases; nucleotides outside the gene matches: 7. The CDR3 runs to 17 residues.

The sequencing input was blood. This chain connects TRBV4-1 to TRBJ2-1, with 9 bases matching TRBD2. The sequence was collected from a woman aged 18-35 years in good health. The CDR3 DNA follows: TGCGCCAGCAGCCCACACGGACTAGCGAGCTCCTACAATGAGCAGTTCTTC. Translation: CASSPHGLASSYNEQFF.